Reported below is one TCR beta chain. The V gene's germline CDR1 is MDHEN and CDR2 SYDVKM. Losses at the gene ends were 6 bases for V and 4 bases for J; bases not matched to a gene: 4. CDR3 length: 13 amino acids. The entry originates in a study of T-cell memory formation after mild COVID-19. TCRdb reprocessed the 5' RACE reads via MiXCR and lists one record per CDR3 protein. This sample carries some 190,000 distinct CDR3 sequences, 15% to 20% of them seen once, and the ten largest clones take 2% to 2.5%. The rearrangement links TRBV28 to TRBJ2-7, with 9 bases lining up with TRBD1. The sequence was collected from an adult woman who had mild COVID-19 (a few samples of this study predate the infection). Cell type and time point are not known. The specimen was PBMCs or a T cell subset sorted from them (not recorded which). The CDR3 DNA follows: TGTGCCAGCAGGGGACAGGGTCCTTACGAGCAGTACTTC. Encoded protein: CASRGQGPYEQYF.